The text below deals with one T cell receptor beta chain. The antigen is undetermined. The data were obtained in a study of shared clonotypes between healthy human individuals. In the study overall: CD4 naive cells filled three plates per donor, CD4 memory three, CD8 naive two and CD8 memory one.

Findings and caveats of the study: Sampling covered nothing but blood. Tissue TCR repertoires likely differ from those found in blood. Estimated richness values were generally larger in naive subsets than in memory subsets.

The CDR3 is made up of 14 amino acids. V lost 6 bases, J lost 7 bases, and 11 bases stayed unmatched. Germline V lookup: CDR1 SGHTA, CDR2 FQGNSA. Data came from immunoSEQ multiplex PCR; TCRdb stores just in-frame clones and leaves some out. Of 2 million to 2.5 million clones listed, approximately 93% are singletons. The V gene is TRBV7-2, the J gene TRBJ2-7, with TRBD2 matching over 8 bases. This sequence was found in a young man in good health. Some clones in this sample may be carry-over from other donors' samples. Sequencing used naive CD4+ T cells from PBMCs. Subset given: CD45RA+ positively selected. The CDR3 region is CASSLGLGPGEQYF. The DNA for the CDR3 is TGTGCCAGCAGTCTGGGACTAGGGCCCGGGGAGCAGTACTTC.